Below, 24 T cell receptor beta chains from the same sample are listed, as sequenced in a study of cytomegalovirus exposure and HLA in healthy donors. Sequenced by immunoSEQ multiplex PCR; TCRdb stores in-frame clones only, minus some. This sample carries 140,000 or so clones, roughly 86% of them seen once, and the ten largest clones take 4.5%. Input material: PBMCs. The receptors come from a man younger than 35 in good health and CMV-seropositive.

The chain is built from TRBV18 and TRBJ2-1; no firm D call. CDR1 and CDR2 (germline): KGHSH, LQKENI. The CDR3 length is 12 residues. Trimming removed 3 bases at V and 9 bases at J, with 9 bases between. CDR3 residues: CASSPRQAEQFF. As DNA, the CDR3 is TGTGCCAGCTCACCTCGGCAGGCTGAGCAGTTCTTC.

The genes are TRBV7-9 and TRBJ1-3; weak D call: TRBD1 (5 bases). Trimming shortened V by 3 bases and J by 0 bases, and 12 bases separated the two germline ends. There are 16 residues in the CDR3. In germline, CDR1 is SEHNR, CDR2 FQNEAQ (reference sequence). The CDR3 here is CASSLGQVYSGNTIYF. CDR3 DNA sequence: TGTGCCAGCAGCTTGGGGCAGGTTTACTCTGGAAACACCATATATTTT.

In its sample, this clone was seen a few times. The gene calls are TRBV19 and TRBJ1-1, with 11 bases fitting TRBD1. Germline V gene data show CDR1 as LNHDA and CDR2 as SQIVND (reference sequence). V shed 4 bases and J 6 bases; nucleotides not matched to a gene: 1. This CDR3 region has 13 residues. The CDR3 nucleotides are TGTGCCAGTAGTAGGGGACAGGGGGCTGAAGCTTTCTTT. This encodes CASSRGQGAEAFF.

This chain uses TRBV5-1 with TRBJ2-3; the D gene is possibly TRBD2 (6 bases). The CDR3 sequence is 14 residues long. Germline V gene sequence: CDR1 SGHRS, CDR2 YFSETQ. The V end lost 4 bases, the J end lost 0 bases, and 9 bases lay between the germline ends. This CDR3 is CASSTGTSTDTQYF. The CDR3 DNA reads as TGCGCCAGCAGCACTGGGACTAGCACAGATACGCAGTATTTT.

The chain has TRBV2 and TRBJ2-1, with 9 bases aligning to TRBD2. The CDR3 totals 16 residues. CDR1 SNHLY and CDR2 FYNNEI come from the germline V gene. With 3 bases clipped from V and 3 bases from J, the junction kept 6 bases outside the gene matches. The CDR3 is CASSEFSGGYYNEQFF. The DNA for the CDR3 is TGTGCCAGCAGTGAGTTTAGCGGGGGCTACTACAATGAGCAGTTCTTC.

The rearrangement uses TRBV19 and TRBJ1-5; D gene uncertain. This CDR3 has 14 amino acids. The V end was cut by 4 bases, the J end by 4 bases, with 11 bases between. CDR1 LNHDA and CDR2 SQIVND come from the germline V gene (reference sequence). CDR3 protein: CASSTALRNQPQHF. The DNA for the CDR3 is TGTGCCAGTAGTACTGCCCTTAGAAATCAGCCCCAGCATTTT. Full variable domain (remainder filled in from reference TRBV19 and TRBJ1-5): DGGITQSPKYLFRKEGQNVTLSCEQNLNHDAMYWYRQDPGQGLRLIYYSQIVNDFQKGDIAEGYSVSREKKESFPLTVTSAQKNPTAFYLCASSTALRNQPQHFGDGTRLSIL.

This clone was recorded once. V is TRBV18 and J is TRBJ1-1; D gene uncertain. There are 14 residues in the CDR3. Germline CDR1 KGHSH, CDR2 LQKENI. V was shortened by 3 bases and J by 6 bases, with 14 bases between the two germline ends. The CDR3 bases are TGTGCCAGCTCACCGGCGGGGATAAGGGCTGAAGCTTTCTTT. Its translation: CASSPAGIRAEAFF.

The CDR3 DNA reads as TGCAGCGTTGTTGGCGGGGCCGGGGAGCTGTTTTTT. Its protein is CSVVGGAGELFF. This chain links TRBV29-1 with TRBJ2-2, with D maybe TRBD2 (6 bases). The CDR3 consists of 12 residues. Germline values: CDR1 SQVTM, CDR2 ANQGSEA. With 4 bases removed from V and 6 bases from J, the gap between germline ends came to 9 bases.

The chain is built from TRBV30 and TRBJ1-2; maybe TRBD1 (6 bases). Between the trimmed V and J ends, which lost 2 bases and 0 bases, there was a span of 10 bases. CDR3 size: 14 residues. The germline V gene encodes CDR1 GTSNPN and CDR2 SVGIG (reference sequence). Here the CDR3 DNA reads TGTGCCTGGAGTTTCGGACAGACTAACTATGGCTACACCTTC. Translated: CAWSFGQTNYGYTF.

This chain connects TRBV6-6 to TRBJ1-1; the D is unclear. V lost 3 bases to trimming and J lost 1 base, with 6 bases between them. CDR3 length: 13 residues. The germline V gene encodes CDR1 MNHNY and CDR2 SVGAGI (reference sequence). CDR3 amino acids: CASSYPRNTEAFF. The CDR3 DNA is TGTGCCAGCAGTTATCCCAGGAACACTGAAGCTTTCTTT.

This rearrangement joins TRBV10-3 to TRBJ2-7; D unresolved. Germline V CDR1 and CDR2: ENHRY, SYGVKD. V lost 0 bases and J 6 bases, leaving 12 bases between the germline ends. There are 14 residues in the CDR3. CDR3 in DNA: TGTGCCATCAGTGAGTCGAGAGCCCCGGGCGAGCAGTACTTC. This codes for CAISESRAPGEQYF.

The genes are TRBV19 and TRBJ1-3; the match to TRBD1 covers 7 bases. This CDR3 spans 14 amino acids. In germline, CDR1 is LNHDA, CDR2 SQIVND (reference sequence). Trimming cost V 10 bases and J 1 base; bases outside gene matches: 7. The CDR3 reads CATTTGPSGNTIYF. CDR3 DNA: TGTGCCACGACGACAGGGCCTTCTGGAAACACCATATATTTT.

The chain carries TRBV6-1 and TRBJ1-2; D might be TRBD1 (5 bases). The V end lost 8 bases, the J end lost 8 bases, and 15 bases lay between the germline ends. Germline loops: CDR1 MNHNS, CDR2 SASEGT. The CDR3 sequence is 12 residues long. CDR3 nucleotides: TGTGCCAGCGGCGGGACCCCGGGCGGCTACACCTTC. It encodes CASGGTPGGYTF.

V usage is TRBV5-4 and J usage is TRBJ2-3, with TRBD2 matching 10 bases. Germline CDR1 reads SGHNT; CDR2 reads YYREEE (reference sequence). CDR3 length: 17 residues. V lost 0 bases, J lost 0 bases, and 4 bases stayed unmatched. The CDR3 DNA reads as TGTGCCAGCAGCTTGGGGTCGACTAGCGGGAGCACAGATACGCAGTATTTT. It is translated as CASSLGSTSGSTDTQYF.

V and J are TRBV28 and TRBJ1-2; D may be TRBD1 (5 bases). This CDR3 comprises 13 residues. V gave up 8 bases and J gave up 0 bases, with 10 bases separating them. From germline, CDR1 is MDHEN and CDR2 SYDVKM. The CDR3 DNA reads TGTGCCAGCGGTGACAGCACTAACTATGGCTACACCTTC. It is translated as CASGDSTNYGYTF.

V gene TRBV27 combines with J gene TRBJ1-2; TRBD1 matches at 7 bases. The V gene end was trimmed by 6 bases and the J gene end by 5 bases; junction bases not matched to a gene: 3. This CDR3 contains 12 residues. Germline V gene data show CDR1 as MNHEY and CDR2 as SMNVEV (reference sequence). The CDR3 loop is CASSSTGYGYTF. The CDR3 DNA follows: TGTGCCAGCAGCTCGACAGGGTATGGCTACACCTTC.

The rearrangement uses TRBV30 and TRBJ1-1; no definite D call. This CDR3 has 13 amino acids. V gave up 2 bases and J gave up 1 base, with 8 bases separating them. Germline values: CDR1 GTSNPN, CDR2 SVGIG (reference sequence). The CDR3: CAWSTSENTEAFF. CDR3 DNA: TGTGCCTGGAGTACCAGTGAGAACACTGAAGCTTTCTTT.

The CDR3 here is CASSPALNQPQHF. The CDR3 nucleotides are TGTGCCAGCTCACCAGCCCTAAATCAGCCCCAGCATTTT. The chain recombines TRBV18 with TRBJ1-5; D remains ambiguous. Trimming removed 2 bases at V and 4 bases at J, with 6 bases between. CDR3 size: 13 residues. The V gene's germline CDR1 is KGHSH and CDR2 LQKENI.

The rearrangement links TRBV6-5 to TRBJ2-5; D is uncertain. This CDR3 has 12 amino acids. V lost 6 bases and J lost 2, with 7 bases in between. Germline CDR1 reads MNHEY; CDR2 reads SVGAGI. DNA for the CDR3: TGTGCCAGCAGGGGCCCTCAAGAGACCCAGTACTTC. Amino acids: CASRGPQETQYF.

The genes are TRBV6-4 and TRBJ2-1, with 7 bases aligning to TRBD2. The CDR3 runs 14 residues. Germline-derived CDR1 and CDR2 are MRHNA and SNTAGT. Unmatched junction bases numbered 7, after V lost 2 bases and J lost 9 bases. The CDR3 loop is CASSDGSGNSEQFF. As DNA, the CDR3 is TGTGCCAGCAGTGACGGGAGCGGGAATAGTGAGCAGTTCTTC.

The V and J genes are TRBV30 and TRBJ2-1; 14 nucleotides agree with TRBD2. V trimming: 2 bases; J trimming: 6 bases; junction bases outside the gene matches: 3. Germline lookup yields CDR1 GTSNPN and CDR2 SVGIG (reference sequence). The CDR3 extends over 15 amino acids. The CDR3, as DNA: TGTGCCTGGAGTCAGACTAGCGGGAGGGCCAATGAGCAGTTCTTC. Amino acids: CAWSQTSGRANEQFF.

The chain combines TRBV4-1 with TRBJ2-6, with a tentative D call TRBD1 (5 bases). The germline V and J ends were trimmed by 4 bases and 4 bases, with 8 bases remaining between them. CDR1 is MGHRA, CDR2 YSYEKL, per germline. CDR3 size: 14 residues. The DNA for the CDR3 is TGCGCCAGCAGCCCTAAGGGGGGGGCCAACGTCCTGACTTTC. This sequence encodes CASSPKGGANVLTF.

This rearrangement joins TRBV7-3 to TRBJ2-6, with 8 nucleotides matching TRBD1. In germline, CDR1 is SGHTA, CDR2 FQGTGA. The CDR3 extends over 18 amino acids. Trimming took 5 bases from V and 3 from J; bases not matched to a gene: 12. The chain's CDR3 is CASSPQRARGLGANVLTF. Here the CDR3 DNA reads TGTGCCAGCAGCCCTCAACGGGCCAGGGGGCTTGGGGCCAACGTCCTGACTTTC.

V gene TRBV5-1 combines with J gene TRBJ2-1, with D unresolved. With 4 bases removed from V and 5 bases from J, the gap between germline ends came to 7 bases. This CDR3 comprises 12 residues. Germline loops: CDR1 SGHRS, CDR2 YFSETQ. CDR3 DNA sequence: TGCGCCAGCAGCGGCATCCACAATGAGCAGTTCTTC. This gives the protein CASSGIHNEQFF.